This T cell receptor (beta chain) was sequenced for a study of cytomegalovirus exposure and HLA in healthy donors. At the level of the study: Earlier, 150 million to 200 million T cells were analyzed, and some 120 million unique TCR beta sequences were found among them.

The PCR employed 60 Vbeta primers together with 13 Jbeta primers. Produced via immunoSEQ multiplex PCR; TCRdb's table is partial and in-frame only. The sample contains around 130,000 clones, around 79% of which appear only once. The CDR3 has 17 residues. Sequences were obtained from PBMCs. The J gene is TRBJ2-7, the V gene TRBV21-1; TRBD2, as called in the table, went unchecked against the DNA. TRBV21-1 is described as a pseudogene. The source of this sequence is a woman under 30 in good health and CMV-seronegative. CDR3 protein: CASWRLAGGRSSYEQYF. DNA of the CDR3: TGTGCCAGCTGGAGACTAGCGGGGGGGAGGAGCTCCTACGAGCAGTACTTC.